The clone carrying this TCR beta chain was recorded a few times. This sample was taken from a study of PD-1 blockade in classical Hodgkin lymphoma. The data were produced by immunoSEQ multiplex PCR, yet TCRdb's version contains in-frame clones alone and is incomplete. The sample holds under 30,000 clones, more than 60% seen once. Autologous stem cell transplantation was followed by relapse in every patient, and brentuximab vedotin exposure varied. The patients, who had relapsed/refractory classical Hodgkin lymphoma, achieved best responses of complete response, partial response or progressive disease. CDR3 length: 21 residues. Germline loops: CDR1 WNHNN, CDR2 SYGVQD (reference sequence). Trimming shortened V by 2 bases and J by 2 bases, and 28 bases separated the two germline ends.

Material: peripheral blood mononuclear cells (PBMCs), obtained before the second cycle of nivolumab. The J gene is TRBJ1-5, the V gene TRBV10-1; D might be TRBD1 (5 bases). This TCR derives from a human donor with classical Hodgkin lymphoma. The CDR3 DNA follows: TGCGCCAGCAGTGAGAGTCTAGGAGGGGCAGAAGAGATTCGGCGCAATCAGCCCCAGCATTTT. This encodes CASSESLGGAEEIRRNQPQHF.